This is a list of T cell receptor beta chains from one sample in a study of T cell responses to AZD1222 COVID-19 vaccine. TCRdb's table, derived via immunoSEQ multiplex PCR, lists solely in-frame clones and lacks some. The data show about 120,000 clones, approximately 84% seen once. This specimen was peripheral blood, taken on day 0 of AZD1222 vaccination. These receptors originate from an adult in good health. The CDR3 runs from the conserved cysteine through the conserved F or W. A D gene is named only where the DNA matches it firmly. Part of the rows lack a size; the others show once, few, many or a class for expanded clones.

clone size: .; D gene: .; V gene: TRBV10-3; J gene: TRBJ1-6; CDR3 protein: CAISERSGDNSPLHF; CDR3 DNA: TGTGCCATCAGTGAGAGAAGCGGAGATAATTCACCCCTCCACTTT
clone size: few; D gene: .; V gene: TRBV5-4; J gene: TRBJ2-7; CDR3 protein: CASSLATGGLYEQYF; CDR3 DNA: TGTGCCAGCAGCTTGGCCACAGGAGGCCTATACGAGCAGTACTTC
clone size: .; D gene: .; V gene: TRBV16; J gene: TRBJ1-2; CDR3 protein: CASSPGPANYGYTF; CDR3 DNA: TGTGCCAGCAGCCCGGGACCGGCAAACTATGGCTACACCTTC
clone size: once; D gene: .; V gene: TRBV11-2; J gene: TRBJ1-3; CDR3 protein: CASSFGLSGNTIYF; CDR3 DNA: TGTGCCAGCAGCTTCGGTCTCTCTGGAAACACCATATATTTT
clone size: .; D gene: .; V gene: TRBV4-2; J gene: TRBJ2-7; CDR3 protein: CASSQEGYLDSYEQYF; CDR3 DNA: TGTGCCAGCAGCCAAGAGGGGTACCTCGACTCCTACGAGCAGTACTTC
clone size: .; D gene: .; V gene: TRBV7-8; J gene: TRBJ1-1; CDR3 protein: CASRTGLNTEAFF; CDR3 DNA: TGTGCCAGCAGAACAGGACTGAACACTGAAGCTTTCTTT
clone size: .; D gene: TRBD2; V gene: TRBV4-2; J gene: TRBJ2-7; CDR3 protein: CASSQDGAGGGVDEQYF; CDR3 DNA: TGTGCCAGCAGCCAAGACGGGGCGGGAGGGGGCGTGGACGAGCAGTACTTC
clone size: .; D gene: .; V gene: TRBV5-1; J gene: TRBJ2-1; CDR3 protein: CASSRDGHNEQFF; CDR3 DNA: TGCGCCAGCAGCCGGGACGGTCACAATGAGCAGTTCTTC
clone size: .; D gene: .; V gene: TRBV4-2; J gene: TRBJ1-4; CDR3 protein: CASSQDPRGSGEKLFF; CDR3 DNA: TGTGCCAGCAGCCAAGATCCCCGGGGGAGTGGTGAAAAACTGTTTTTT
clone size: once; D gene: TRBD2; V gene: TRBV2; J gene: TRBJ2-7; CDR3 protein: CASIHGRGDYEQYF; CDR3 DNA: TGTGCCAGCATCCACGGGCGGGGGGATTACGAGCAGTACTTC
clone size: .; D gene: .; V gene: TRBV6-5; J gene: TRBJ1-2; CDR3 protein: CASSSASPGSYGYTF; CDR3 DNA: TGTGCCAGCAGTTCCGCATCCCCAGGGAGCTATGGCTACACCTTC